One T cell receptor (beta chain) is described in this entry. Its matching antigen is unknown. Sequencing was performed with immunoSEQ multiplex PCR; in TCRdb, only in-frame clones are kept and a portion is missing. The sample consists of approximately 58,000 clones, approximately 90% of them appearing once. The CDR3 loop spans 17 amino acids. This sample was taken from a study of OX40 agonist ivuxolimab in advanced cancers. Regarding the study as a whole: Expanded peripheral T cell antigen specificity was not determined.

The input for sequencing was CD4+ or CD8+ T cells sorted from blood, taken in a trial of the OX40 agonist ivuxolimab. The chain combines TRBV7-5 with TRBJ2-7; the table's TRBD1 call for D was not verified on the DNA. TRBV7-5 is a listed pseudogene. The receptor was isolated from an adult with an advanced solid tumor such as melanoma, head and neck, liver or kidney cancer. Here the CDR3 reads CVRSLVYALPSVCEQYF. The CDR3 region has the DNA TGTGTCAGAAGCTTAGTGTATGCCTTACCTTCAGTTTGCGAGCAGTACTTC.